The rows below give T cell receptor beta chains drawn from one sample of a study of T cell responses to AZD1222 COVID-19 vaccine. Profiling relied on immunoSEQ multiplex PCR, and the TCRdb table lists in-frame clones only, not all of them. Here the sample spans 110,000 or so clones, roughly 88% being singletons. The sequencing used peripheral blood, collected on day 0 of AZD1222 vaccination. The source is an adult in good health. Both conserved end residues are part of each CDR3. The D gene is left open where the match is weak. A row's size may be missing; if present it is once, few, many or a size class.

j_call d_call clone_size v_call cdr3_nt cdr3_aa
TRBJ1-5 . . TRBV9 TGTGCCAGCAGCGAGGGGCCATATAGCAATCAGCCCCAGCATTTT CASSEGPYSNQPQHF
TRBJ1-2 . few TRBV12-3/TRBV12-4 TGTGCCAGCAGTCCCCCACAGTCCTATGGCTACACCTTC CASSPPQSYGYTF
TRBJ1-1 . . TRBV19 TGTGCCAGTAGTATTCCTGCAGGTTTCATGAACACTGAAGCTTTCTTT CASSIPAGFMNTEAFF
TRBJ2-7 . . TRBV12-3/TRBV12-4 TGTGCCAGCAGTCAGGGTTACGAGCAGTACTTC CASSQGYEQYF
TRBJ2-3 TRBD2 once TRBV19 TGTGCCAGTAGGTCAGCGGGGGGCACAGATACGCAGTATTTT CASRSAGGTDTQYF
TRBJ1-2 . . TRBV6-4 TGTGCCAGCAGGTTGGGACCGACTATTCCTAACTATGGCTACACCTTC CASRLGPTIPNYGYTF
TRBJ1-2 . . TRBV27 TGTGCCAGCAGTTCAGCGGACCGGACACATAACTATGGCTACACCTTC CASSSADRTHNYGYTF
TRBJ1-3 . . TRBV5-1 TGCGCCAGCAGCTTGGAGGGCTTGGCCGTCTCTGGAAACACCATATATTTT CASSLEGLAVSGNTIYF
TRBJ2-7 . few TRBV6-2/TRBV6-3 TGTGCCAGCAGCAAAGCAGTGTATTCCTCCTACGAGCAGTACTTC CASSKAVYSSYEQYF
TRBJ2-1 . . TRBV6-1 TGTGCCAGCAGTGAGGGATTCAGGGGTGTGTTCTTC CASSEGFRGVFF
TRBJ1-2 . . TRBV7-2 TGTGCCAGCAGCTTAGTATCCGGGGACTATGGCTACACCTTC CASSLVSGDYGYTF
TRBJ1-6 . . TRBV28 TGTGCCAGCAGTTTAGGCCAGGGGAATTCACCCCTCCACTTT CASSLGQGNSPLHF
TRBJ2-1 . . TRBV21-1 TGTGCCAGCAGCAAAGGTACGGGGGGGCCGATCAATGAGCAGTTCTTC CASSKGTGGPINEQFF
TRBJ2-7 TRBD2 . TRBV4-1 TGCGCCAGCAGCCAAGATTTCTCTAGCGGGCGCGAGCAGTACTTC CASSQDFSSGREQYF
TRBJ2-1 TRBD2 . TRBV7-2 TGTGCCAGCAGCCCACGGGCAGCGGGGGGCCTCTACAATGAGCAGTTCTTC CASSPRAAGGLYNEQFF